What follows describes a single TCR beta chain. The data were taken from a study of blood T cell repertoires in COVID-19. Whole-study context: The cDNA or gDNA used as material had been derived from T cells, B-cell-depleted T cells, or PBMCs.

Per the original methods: Scientists estimated how many nucleated cells there were by amplifying reference gene primers. Repertoires were generated with immunoSEQ multiplex PCR, while TCRdb's copy carries only in-frame clones and drops some. Clone size and V and J calls were adopted from that table, with D and trimming inferred from the DNA. Here the sample spans about 220,000 clones, 82% being singletons. Per the germline V gene, CDR1 is SNHLY and CDR2 is FYNNEI. V lost 7 bases and J 2 bases, leaving 12 bases between the germline ends. The CDR3 loop spans 13 amino acids. The chain carries TRBV2 and TRBJ2-7, with D uncertain. This sequence originates from a woman in her 70s with COVID-19, enrolled during active disease. Sequencing was performed on peripheral blood. The CDR3 protein is CASMAPNTYEQYF. CDR3 DNA: TGTGCCAGCATGGCCCCGAACACCTACGAGCAGTACTTC.